One and the same sample provided the 22 T cell receptor beta chains below, sequenced in a study of T cell responses to AZD1222 COVID-19 vaccine. The data were produced by immunoSEQ multiplex PCR, yet TCRdb's version contains in-frame clones alone and is incomplete. The table lists 130,000 or so clones, around 92% of them singletons. The sample was peripheral blood, taken 28 days after the second AZD1222 dose. The receptors stem from an adult who received the AZD1222 COVID-19 vaccine.

The chain joins TRBV25-1 to TRBJ2-1; 10 nucleotides line up with TRBD2. The CDR3 runs to 15 residues. Per the germline V gene, CDR1 is MGHDK and CDR2 is SYGVNS. V was clipped by 7 bases and J by 4 bases; unmatched bases: 7. CDR3 loop: CASKRGGPGYNEQFF. CDR3 sequence (DNA): TGTGCCAGCAAGCGGGGGGGTCCTGGGTACAATGAGCAGTTCTTC.

The chain is built from TRBV27 and TRBJ1-4; TRBD1 matches 8 bases. CDR3 size: 16 residues. Germline loops: CDR1 MNHEY, CDR2 SMNVEV (reference sequence). Trimming at V came to 4 bases and at J to 4 bases, leaving 8 bases not matched to a gene. CDR3 bases: TGTGCCAGCAGTTCGCAGGGGGCGAGAGTTAATGAAAAACTGTTTTTT. This codes for CASSSQGARVNEKLFF.

This chain uses TRBV3-1 (or the pseudogene TRBV3-2) with TRBJ2-1; TRBD2 aligns across 13 bases. Germline-derived CDR1 and CDR2 are LGHDT and YNNKEL (reference sequence). V lost 6 bases to trimming and J lost 8 bases; unmatched junction nucleotides: 7. The CDR3 consists of 15 residues. CDR3 sequence: CASRRGTSGAHEQFF. CDR3 DNA sequence: TGTGCCAGCAGACGCGGGACTAGCGGGGCCCATGAGCAGTTCTTC.

The chain links TRBV14 to TRBJ2-1; D uncertain. The V end was cut by 0 bases, the J end by 1 base, with 10 bases between. The CDR3 sequence is 16 residues long. Per the germline V gene, CDR1 is SGHDN and CDR2 is FVKESK. This CDR3 is CASSQERVRSYNEQFF. The CDR3 DNA is TGTGCCAGCAGCCAAGAAAGGGTCCGATCCTACAATGAGCAGTTCTTC. The full variable domain, in which reference TRBV14 and TRBJ2-1 provide the parts outside the CDR3, is EAGVTQFPSHSVIEKGQTVTLRCDPISGHDNLYWYRRVMGKEIKFLLHFVKESKQDESGMPNNRFLAERTGGTYSTLKVQPAELEDSGVYFCASSQERVRSYNEQFFGPGTRLTVL.

To note about this clone: The germline gene is not matched at one end of the junction; a read error may be the cause. The chain uses TRBV12-5 and TRBJ2-2; TRBD2 matches 9 bases. The CDR3 sequence is 16 residues long. From germline, CDR1 is LGHNT and CDR2 FRNRAP. This chain's CDR3 is CANGLGSGGLTGELFF. CDR3 DNA sequence: TGTGCTAATGGTTTGGGTAGCGGGGGCCTCACCGGGGAGCTGTTTTTT.

The V and J genes are TRBV2 and TRBJ1-3, with D possibly TRBD1 on 5 matching bases. The CDR3 length is 15 residues. CDR1 SNHLY and CDR2 FYNNEI come from the germline V gene. V was shortened by 6 bases and J by 0 bases, with 12 bases between the two germline ends. The CDR3 region is CASSSQAYSGNTIYF. In DNA form, the CDR3 reads TGTGCCAGCAGCTCACAGGCTTACTCTGGAAACACCATATATTTT.

As regards this clone: Other DNA sequences in this specimen translate into the identical CDR3. The V call is TRBV6-1, the J call TRBJ1-1; D uncertain. This CDR3 has 13 residues. CDR1 is MNHNS and CDR2 is SASEGT in the germline V gene. V was cut by 3 bases and J by 1 base, with 6 bases left in between. The CDR3 sequence is CASSDRGNTEAFF. DNA for the CDR3: TGTGCCAGCAGTGATAGAGGGAACACTGAAGCTTTCTTT.

The rearrangement links TRBV7-8 to TRBJ2-7, with D possibly matching TRBD1 (5 bases). The germline CDR1 and CDR2 sequences are SGHVS and FQNEAQ. This CDR3 is built from 12 residues. The V end was cut by 5 bases, the J end by 2 bases, with 7 bases between. CDR3 residues: CASSGAAYEQYF. CDR3 nucleotides: TGTGCCAGCAGCGGGGCAGCCTACGAGCAGTACTTC.

The chain recombines TRBV7-6 with TRBJ2-7; weak D call: TRBD1 (5 bases). CDR3 length: 13 amino acids. The V gene's germline CDR1 is SGHVS and CDR2 FNYEAQ. V shed 7 bases and J shed 3 bases, with 13 bases lying between them. CDR3 amino acids: CASKQSGHYEQYF. CDR3 nucleotide sequence: TGTGCCAGCAAGCAATCAGGGCACTACGAGCAGTACTTC.

The chain joins TRBV2 to TRBJ1-5; TRBD1 aligns across 7 bases. Germline loops: CDR1 SNHLY, CDR2 FYNNEI. This CDR3 comprises 15 residues. J was trimmed by 5 bases and V by 4 bases; bases with no gene match: 8. The CDR3 loop is CASSVDRDSYQPQHF. CDR3 bases: TGTGCCAGCAGTGTGGACCGGGACAGCTATCAGCCCCAGCATTTT.

The chain carries TRBV10-1 and TRBJ1-4, with unresolved D. Germline-derived CDR1 and CDR2 are WNHNN and SYGVQD (reference sequence). The CDR3 totals 14 residues. Trimming took off 4 bases at V and 8 bases at J, with 14 bases between the two ends. The DNA of the CDR3 is TGCGCCAGCAGTGGTGGACCATCGACAGAAAAACTGTTTTTT. Its protein is CASSGGPSTEKLFF.

This chain connects TRBV19 to TRBJ2-7, with 9 bases aligning to TRBD1. Germline CDR1 reads LNHDA; CDR2 reads SQIVND (reference sequence). V dropped 9 bases and J dropped 4; count of bases not matched to a gene: 7. The CDR3 has 13 residues. The DNA for the CDR3 is TGTGCCAGCAGATTGGACAGGGGATACGAGCAGTACTTC. As protein: CASRLDRGYEQYF.

The chain combines TRBV7-8 with TRBJ2-7, with D uncertain. Germline V CDR1 and CDR2: SGHVS, FQNEAQ. The V and J ends lost 1 base and 3 bases respectively, with 7 bases between them. CDR3 size: 13 residues. The CDR3 protein is CASSLGGLYEQYF. The CDR3 bases are TGTGCCAGCAGCTTAGGAGGCCTCTACGAGCAGTACTTC.

This sequence joins TRBV10-3 and TRBJ2-1, with TRBD1 as a possible D gene (6 bases). CDR3 size: 16 residues. Trimming stripped 3 bases from V and 7 bases from J, with 19 bases between. Germline V gene data show CDR1 as ENHRY and CDR2 as SYGVKD. CDR3 sequence: CAISEAGQPSSNEQFF. Written as DNA, the CDR3 is TGTGCCATCAGTGAAGCTGGACAGCCCTCATCTAATGAGCAGTTCTTC.

The rearrangement uses TRBV3-1 (or the pseudogene TRBV3-2) and TRBJ1-4; 9 positions agree with TRBD1. This CDR3 is built from 15 residues. CDR1 and CDR2 from the germline V gene are LGHDT and YNNKEL (reference sequence). V lost 3 bases, J lost 8 bases, and 7 bases stayed unmatched. CDR3 nucleotide sequence: TGTGCCAGCAGCCAGTCCGGGACAGGGTGGGAAAAACTGTTTTTT. Translated, it gives CASSQSGTGWEKLFF.

The chain links TRBV4-1 to TRBJ2-1; 10 positions agree with TRBD2. The germline gives CDR1 MGHRA, CDR2 YSYEKL. CDR3 length: 16 amino acids. V gave up 0 bases and J gave up 6 bases; unmatched junction bases: 5. The CDR3 region has the DNA TGCGCCAGCAGCCAAGAGGAGCGGGAGGGGAGCAATGAGCAGTTCTTC. Protein sequence: CASSQEEREGSNEQFF.

The CDR3 region is CASSEGLAPSQETQYF. The DNA for the CDR3 is TGTGCCAGCAGTGAAGGTCTAGCGCCGAGCCAAGAGACCCAGTACTTC. The chain employs TRBV6-1 and TRBJ2-5; D possibly corresponds to TRBD2 (6 bases). The V end was cut by 1 base, the J end by 1 base, with 13 bases between. Germline V gene sequence: CDR1 MNHNS, CDR2 SASEGT. The CDR3 covers 16 residues.

The rearrangement links TRBV5-6 to TRBJ1-2, with 8 bases matching TRBD1. V was pared by 0 bases and J by 7 bases, with 11 bases of the junction left unmatched. The length of the CDR3 is 16 residues. Germline V gives CDR1 SGHDT, CDR2 YYEEEE. CDR3 nucleotide sequence: TGTGCCAGCAGCTTGGTTGGGGACAGGTCCCGGGGTGGCTACACCTTC. Translation: CASSLVGDRSRGGYTF.

The chain joins TRBV11-2 to TRBJ2-7, with D tentatively TRBD1 (6 bases). Trimming removed 1 base from V and 2 bases from J, with 9 bases in between. This CDR3 has 14 residues. Per germline, CDR1 SGHAT and CDR2 FQNNGV. For the CDR3, the DNA is TGTGCCAGCAGCTTAGGACAGGTTCCCTACGAGCAGTACTTC. Encoded protein: CASSLGQVPYEQYF.

This chain joins TRBV2 and TRBJ1-4, with D unclear. Trimming pared 5 bases from V and 8 bases from J, leaving 12 bases between. CDR3 length equals 13 residues. Germline V lookup: CDR1 SNHLY, CDR2 FYNNEI. The CDR3 region has the DNA TGTGCCAGCAGTCTAGTTGACACCGAAAAACTGTTTTTT. It yields the protein CASSLVDTEKLFF.

J is TRBJ1-2 and V is TRBV27; no definite D call. The germline V and J ends were trimmed by 2 bases and 8 bases, with 12 bases remaining between them. Germline CDR1 reads MNHEY; CDR2 reads SMNVEV (reference sequence). The length of the CDR3 is 13 residues. CDR3 in DNA: TGTGCCAGCAGTTTAAGCCCGGAATCGGGCTACACCTTC. Translation gives CASSLSPESGYTF.

V gene TRBV7-9 combines with J gene TRBJ1-3; unclear D gene. This CDR3 spans 15 amino acids. V was shortened by 5 bases and J by 0 bases, with 11 bases between the two germline ends. Germline V gene lookup returns CDR1 SEHNR and CDR2 FQNEAQ (reference sequence). In DNA, the CDR3 is TGTGCCAGCAGCCTGACGGCCATCTCTGGAAACACCATATATTTT. It encodes CASSLTAISGNTIYF. The full variable domain, rest sourced from reference TRBV7-9 and TRBJ1-3, is DTGVSQNPRHKITKRGQNVTFRCDPISEHNRLYWYRQTLGQGPEFLTYFQNEAQLEKSRLLSDRFSAERPKGSFSTLEIQRTEQGDSAMYLCASSLTAISGNTIYFGEGSWLTVV.